The 14 T cell receptor beta chains reported below all come from one sample, sequenced in a study of CD8 T cells in Susac syndrome. Reverse transcription of roughly 0.5 to 1 ug RNA was carried out with random hexamers. TCRdb ran MiXCR on the immunoSEQ multiplex PCR reads and lists one entry per CDR3 protein. The table shows hundreds of thousands of distinct CDR3 sequences, with 90% to 95% occurring only once. Sequenced sample: CD4+ T cells from PBMCs. Receptor source: a human donor with multiple sclerosis.

V is TRBV2 and J is TRBJ2-5; 9 nucleotides align to TRBD2. This CDR3 has 18 amino acids. CDR1 is SNHLY, CDR2 FYNNEI, per germline. The junction had 19 bases not matched to a gene; V was cut back by 4 bases and J by 7 bases. The CDR3 nucleotides are TGTGCCAGCAGTGGCCCGTATCATAGCGGGAGACCGTCAGGGACCCAGTACTTC. This translates into CASSGPYHSGRPSGTQYF.

The chain employs TRBV30 and TRBJ2-7; the D is unclear. Trimming shortened V by 0 bases and J by 6 bases, and 15 bases separated the two germline ends. Germline assignment: CDR1 GTSNPN and CDR2 SVGIG (reference sequence). The CDR3 runs to 14 residues. CDR3 sequence: CAWSVDGISSEQYF. CDR3 in DNA: TGTGCCTGGAGTGTAGACGGAATCTCTAGCGAGCAGTACTTC.

This chain joins TRBV20-1 and TRBJ2-1, with TRBD2 matching 9 bases. The V gene's germline CDR1 is DFQATT and CDR2 SNEGSKA (reference sequence). V dropped 6 bases and J dropped 5; count of bases not matched to a gene: 11. The CDR3 spans 15 residues. The CDR3 protein is CSAALPSGINNEQFF. As DNA, the CDR3 is TGCAGTGCCGCGTTACCTAGCGGGATAAACAATGAGCAGTTCTTC.

The CDR3 is CASSRTHQETQYF. The CDR3 DNA reads as TGTGCCAGCAGTCGGACCCACCAAGAGACCCAGTACTTC. This chain links TRBV14 with TRBJ2-5; no definite D call. V was trimmed by 6 bases and J by 0 bases, leaving 8 bases between them. Germline values: CDR1 SGHDN, CDR2 FVKESK. The CDR3 extends over 13 amino acids.

The V and J genes are TRBV6-2 or TRBV6-3 and TRBJ2-1; TRBD2 is a possible D gene (5 bases). Germline CDR1 is MNHEY and CDR2 is SVGEGT. The ends were cut back, 2 bases at V and 10 bases at J, with 12 bases in the middle. The CDR3 extends over 13 amino acids. In DNA, the CDR3 is TGTGCCAGCAGTTACCGTCTCACGGGAGAGCAGTTCTTC. This encodes CASSYRLTGEQFF.

This rearrangement joins TRBV20-1 to TRBJ2-7; tentatively, D is TRBD2 (6 bases). Germline V CDR1 and CDR2: DFQATT, SNEGSKA (reference sequence). This CDR3 has 14 amino acids. The V and J ends lost 5 bases and 7 bases respectively, with 21 bases between them. CDR3 bases: TGCAGTGCTGGGGCCTGGTGGGGGGTCGTGGAGCAGTACTTC. It specifies CSAGAWWGVVEQYF.

This clonotype was recorded only once. J is TRBJ1-2 and V is TRBV3-1; D is ambiguous. The CDR3 is made up of 15 amino acids. Germline lookup yields CDR1 LGHDT and CDR2 YNNKEL (reference sequence). The V end was cut by 0 bases, the J end by 7 bases, with 15 bases between. CDR3 sequence: CASSQDSAGTGGYTF. CDR3 sequence (DNA): TGTGCCAGCAGCCAAGATAGTGCGGGTACTGGTGGCTACACCTTC.

This clonotype has only a few counts. The V call is TRBV5-1, the J call TRBJ2-7; the D call may be TRBD1 or TRBD2 (6 bases each). Per germline, CDR1 SGHRS and CDR2 YFSETQ. V gave up 0 bases and J gave up 3 bases, with 13 bases separating them. The CDR3 has 15 residues. CDR3 coding DNA: TGCGCCAGCAGCTTGGAGGGGGGAGCATACTACGAGCAGTACTTC. Encoded protein: CASSLEGGAYYEQYF.

The rearrangement links TRBV12-3 or TRBV12-4 to TRBJ2-5; 10 nucleotides line up with TRBD2. The junction had 9 bases not matched to a gene; V was cut back by 7 bases and J by 4 bases. The CDR3 spans 15 residues. The CDR3 DNA reads TGTGCCAGCAATCCCGGGAGCGGGAGGGGAGAGACCCAGTACTTC. Its protein is CASNPGSGRGETQYF.

V is TRBV3-1 and J is TRBJ2-5; D is perhaps TRBD1 (6 bases). V lost 4 bases to trimming and J lost 3 bases, with 18 bases between them. The CDR3 totals 16 residues. The germline V gene has CDR1 LGHDT and CDR2 YNNKEL (reference sequence). The CDR3 DNA reads TGTGCCAGCAGCCGCAGGGGCCTAGCTGGGAAAGAGACCCAGTACTTC. Amino acid sequence: CASSRRGLAGKETQYF.

This clonotype occurred once. The V and J genes are TRBV12-3 or TRBV12-4 and TRBJ1-5; D perhaps matches TRBD1 (5 bases). The CDR3 covers 15 residues. Between the trimmed V and J ends, which lost 3 bases and 2 bases, there was a span of 11 bases. This CDR3 is CASSFVGPGNQPQHF. CDR3 coding DNA: TGTGCCAGCAGTTTCGTGGGACCAGGCAATCAGCCCCAGCATTTT.

In its sample, this clonotype was seen once. This chain joins TRBV6-4 and TRBJ2-1, with D possibly TRBD2 on 6 matching bases. Germline loops: CDR1 MRHNA, CDR2 SNTAGT. The length of the CDR3 is 16 residues. Trimming removed 6 bases at V and 0 bases at J, with 15 bases between. CDR3 sequence reads: CASSSIAGSSYNEQFF. CDR3 nucleotide sequence: TGTGCCAGCAGCTCAATCGCGGGGAGCTCCTACAATGAGCAGTTCTTC.

The chain uses TRBV5-4 and TRBJ2-2; TRBD2 matches at 12 bases. The CDR3 is made up of 17 amino acids. Germline V gene lookup returns CDR1 SGHNT and CDR2 YYREEE (reference sequence). The ends lost 3 bases at V and 2 bases at J; junction bases unmatched: 5. CDR3 protein: CASSSGGLAGNTGELFF. The DNA for the CDR3 is TGTGCCAGCAGCTCGGGGGGACTAGCGGGTAACACCGGGGAGCTGTTTTTT.

The CDR3 loop reads CAWSARDGYTF. In DNA, the CDR3 is TGTGCCTGGAGTGCCAGGGATGGCTACACCTTC. The chain combines TRBV30 with TRBJ1-2, with a possible D match to TRBD1 (5 bases). The CDR3 consists of 11 residues. Germline loops: CDR1 GTSNPN, CDR2 SVGIG (reference sequence). The ends were cut back, 1 base at V and 6 bases at J, with 6 bases in the middle.